These 23 T cell receptor beta chains share one sample of origin, sequenced in a study. TCRdb passed the 5' RACE reads through MiXCR, listing each CDR3 protein once. There are some 8,000 distinct CDR3 sequences in the sample; 50% to 55% occur only once, and around 5% lies in the top ten. The sequenced material came from memory CD4+ T cells sorted from a lymph node. Subset meaning: memory CD4+ T cells, CD4+CD45RO+CD25-. The receptors originated from a female donor with breast cancer.

Judged by abundance, this clonotype is medium-sized. The CDR3 DNA is TGCAGCGTTGAAAGCACGACGCACAATGAGCAGTTCTTC. This gives the protein CSVESTTHNEQFF. V and J are TRBV29-1 and TRBJ2-1; D uncertain. The CDR3 consists of 13 residues. CDR1 is SQVTM and CDR2 is ANQGSEA in the germline V gene. V lost 2 bases, J lost 5 bases, and 10 bases lay in between.

The chain combines TRBV5-1 with TRBJ1-3; 12 bases match TRBD1. The trim removed 3 bases at V and 1 base at J, leaving 8 bases unmatched. CDR3 length: 18 residues. Per germline, CDR1 SGHRS and CDR2 YFSETQ. The CDR3 DNA follows: TGCGCCAGCAGCTCACTTGGGACAGGGGGCCGATCTGGAAACACCATATATTTT. Protein sequence: CASSSLGTGGRSGNTIYF.

This chain connects TRBV12-3 or TRBV12-4 to TRBJ2-1; 7 bases agree with TRBD2. V dropped 3 bases and J dropped 5; count of bases not matched to a gene: 7. This CDR3 has 15 amino acids. CDR3 amino acids: CASSLGTTLDNEQFF. CDR3 bases: TGTGCCAGCAGTTTGGGGACTACCCTCGACAATGAGCAGTTCTTC.

V usage is TRBV4-2 and J usage is TRBJ2-3; 10 nucleotides align to TRBD2. V dropped 5 bases and J dropped 0; count of bases not matched to a gene: 5. The germline V gene has CDR1 LGHNA and CDR2 YNFKEQ. The CDR3 consists of 16 residues. CDR3 protein: CASSTGLAASTDTQYF. CDR3 nucleotides: TGTGCCAGCAGCACCGGACTAGCGGCGAGCACAGATACGCAGTATTTT.

CDR3 residues: CASRIPGNTIYF. In DNA form, the CDR3 reads TGTGCCAGCAGGATACCTGGAAACACCATATATTTT. J is TRBJ1-3 and V is TRBV7-3, with no clear D. Trimming left V 6 bases short and J 2 bases short, with 5 bases between. CDR1 SGHTA and CDR2 FQGTGA come from the germline V gene. The CDR3 contains 12 residues. Looking up the rest from reference TRBV7-3 and TRBJ1-3 gives the full variable domain: GAGVSQTPSNKVTEKGKYVELRCDPISGHTALYWYRQSLGQGPEFLIYFQGTGAADDSGLPNDRFFAVRPEGSVSTLKIQRTERGDSAVYLCASRIPGNTIYFGEGSWLTVV.

This chain joins TRBV7-2 and TRBJ2-5; 8 nucleotides agree with TRBD1. Germline trimming cut 7 bases from V and 2 bases from J; bases unmatched to any gene: 6. Per the germline V gene, CDR1 is SGHTA and CDR2 is FQGNSA. The CDR3 totals 14 residues. CDR3 residues: CASKSHRGQETQYF. In DNA, the CDR3 is TGTGCCAGCAAGTCACACAGGGGGCAAGAGACCCAGTACTTC.

The V and J genes are TRBV27 and TRBJ1-2; possible D gene TRBD1, 6 bases. The CDR3 sequence is 15 residues long. Trimming pared 6 bases from V and 3 bases from J, leaving 17 bases between. Germline V gene lookup returns CDR1 MNHEY and CDR2 SMNVEV (reference sequence). The CDR3 nucleotides read TGTGCCAGCAGACCCCGGACAGCGTCGGACTATGGCTACACCTTC. Protein product: CASRPRTASDYGYTF.

The chain recombines TRBV10-3 with TRBJ2-2; TRBD1 is a possible D gene (5 bases). Trimming removed 6 bases from V and 6 bases from J, with 8 bases in between. Per germline, CDR1 ENHRY and CDR2 SYGVKD. The CDR3 has 12 amino acids. CDR3 in amino acids: CAIRQGAGELFF. The CDR3 nucleotides are TGTGCCATCAGGCAGGGTGCCGGGGAGCTGTTTTTT.

There are a few counts of this clonotype. V is TRBV6-1 and J is TRBJ2-3; 8 nucleotides align to TRBD2. Looked up from germline, CDR1 is MNHNS and CDR2 is SASEGT. The CDR3 is 16 amino acids. V lost 6 bases, J lost 3 bases, and 11 bases stayed unmatched. In DNA, the CDR3 is TGTGCCAGCAGCGTCGCCTGGACGGGAGGGACAGATACGCAGTATTTT. Translated: CASSVAWTGGTDTQYF.

This chain connects TRBV7-3 to TRBJ2-5, with a possible D match to TRBD1 (6 bases). Per germline, CDR1 SGHTA and CDR2 FQGTGA. V was clipped by 3 bases and J by 3 bases, with 11 bases between them. The CDR3 is 14 amino acids. Here the CDR3 reads CASSFYGQKETQYF. The CDR3 DNA sequence: TGTGCCAGCAGCTTTTACGGACAGAAAGAGACCCAGTACTTC.

This clonotype is a singleton in its sample. The rearrangement joins TRBV7-2 to TRBJ2-5, with 8 nucleotides matching TRBD1. Germline CDR1 is SGHTA and CDR2 is FQGNSA. The junction had 2 bases not matched to a gene; V was cut back by 1 base and J by 4 bases. The CDR3 is 14 amino acids. CDR3 residues: CASSLDQGAETQYF. CDR3 DNA: TGTGCCAGCAGCTTAGATCAGGGGGCAGAGACCCAGTACTTC.

Turning to this clonotype: The junction departs from germline at one end; a sequencing error may be responsible. This chain joins TRBV29-1 and TRBJ2-3; perhaps TRBD2 as D (8 bases). Germline V gene sequence: CDR1 SQVTM, CDR2 ANQGSEA. The CDR3 length is 13 residues. CDR3 in DNA: TGCAGCGTTGAAGTAGCGGGGACAGATTCGCAGTATTTT. This sequence encodes CSVEVAGTDSQYF.

This clonotype has just a few counts. The V call is TRBV4-1, the J call TRBJ2-7; no reliable D call. The germline gives CDR1 MGHRA, CDR2 YSYEKL. The V end lost 2 bases, the J end lost 6 bases, and 11 bases lay between the germline ends. This CDR3 has 13 amino acids. The CDR3 spells CASSQMEGPEQYF. As DNA, the CDR3 is TGCGCCAGCAGCCAAATGGAAGGACCCGAGCAGTACTTC.

The chain carries TRBV30 and TRBJ1-5; D perhaps matches TRBD1 (5 bases). Trimming shortened V by 2 bases and J by 6 bases, and 17 bases separated the two germline ends. This CDR3 region has 15 residues. Germline loops: CDR1 GTSNPN, CDR2 SVGIG (reference sequence). The chain's CDR3 is CAWSPKGFGGQPQHF. The DNA of the CDR3 is TGTGCCTGGAGTCCCAAGGGTTTTGGGGGTCAGCCCCAGCATTTT.

Concerning this clonotype: The junction departs from germline at one end; a sequencing error may be responsible. The V and J genes are TRBV6-2 or TRBV6-3 and TRBJ1-5; D unclear. This CDR3 region has 17 residues. Per the germline V gene, CDR1 is MNHEY and CDR2 is SVGEGT. In nucleotides, the CDR3 is TGTGCCGGCAGTTACTCGAATTACCGGCAGCCTGGACAGCCCCAGCATTTT. Translation: CAGSYSNYRQPGQPQHF.

This clonotype was picked up a small number of times. The V call is TRBV20-1, the J call TRBJ2-2, with D possibly being TRBD1 or TRBD2 (6 bases each). The CDR3 totals 16 residues. Trimming pared 6 bases from V and 3 bases from J, leaving 20 bases between. In germline, CDR1 is DFQATT, CDR2 SNEGSKA (reference sequence). The CDR3 DNA reads as TGCAGTGCCGGGGGTTTGTCAAAGGGGGACACCGGGGAGCTGTTTTTT. This codes for CSAGGLSKGDTGELFF.

As regards this clonotype: At one boundary the junction diverges from the germline segment, which might be a read error. The V call is TRBV27, the J call TRBJ1-3; D unresolved. Germline assignment: CDR1 MNHEY and CDR2 SMNVEV (reference sequence). The CDR3 loop spans 23 amino acids. This CDR3 is CASIPHPSSVTLLTQLSRNTIYF. The CDR3 bases are TGTGCCAGCATCCCCCACCCAAGTAGCGTGACCCTATTAACCCAACTCTCTAGAAACACCATATATTTT.

This clonotype was counted between two and nine times. The chain recombines TRBV29-1 with TRBJ2-4, with 9 positions matching TRBD2. The germline V gene has CDR1 SQVTM and CDR2 ANQGSEA. Trimming removed 4 bases from V and 7 bases from J; junction bases left unmatched: 8. This CDR3 contains 14 residues. CDR3 loop: CSVVWRGGPNIQYF. Written as DNA, the CDR3 is TGCAGCGTTGTATGGCGGGGGGGCCCTAACATTCAGTACTTC. Full variable domain (remainder filled in from reference TRBV29-1 and TRBJ2-4): SAVISQKPSRDICQRGTSLTIQCQVDSQVTMMFWYRQQPGQSLTLIATANQGSEATYESGFVIDKFPISRPNLTFSTLTVSNMSPEDSSIYLCSVVWRGGPNIQYFGAGTRLSVL.

The chain links TRBV11-2 to TRBJ2-7, with D possibly being TRBD2 (5 bases). Trimming removed 4 bases from V and 4 bases from J, with 17 bases in between. Germline values: CDR1 SGHAT, CDR2 FQNNGV. The CDR3 contains 15 residues. CDR3: CASSSAGSDVYEQYF. CDR3 nucleotide sequence: TGTGCCAGCAGCTCCGCGGGTTCGGATGTGTACGAGCAGTACTTC. The variable domain in full, completed from reference TRBV11-2 and TRBJ2-7, reads EAGVAQSPRYKIIEKRQSVAFWCNPISGHATLYWYQQILGQGPKLLIQFQNNGVVDDSQLPKDRFSAERLKGVDSTLKIQPAKLEDSAVYLCASSSAGSDVYEQYFGPGTRLTVT.

This clonotype was picked up a small number of times. The rearrangement joins TRBV5-1 to TRBJ1-1, with D tentatively TRBD1 (5 bases). CDR3 length: 12 amino acids. Germline lookup yields CDR1 SGHRS and CDR2 YFSETQ. Deletions cut 4 bases from V and 10 bases from J, with 14 bases between. Written as DNA, the CDR3 is TGCGCCAGCAGCCCGGGTGGCGGGGGAGCTTTCTTT. It yields the protein CASSPGGGGAFF.

This clonotype showed up just a few times. CDR3 sequence: CASSLEVTESYTEAFF. The CDR3 nucleotides read TGTGCCAGCAGCTTAGAGGTGACAGAAAGCTATACTGAAGCTTTCTTT. The rearrangement joins TRBV7-8 to TRBJ1-1; tentative D call: TRBD1 (5 bases). This CDR3 has 16 residues. Trimming stripped 1 base from V and 5 bases from J, with 17 bases between. Looked up from germline, CDR1 is SGHVS and CDR2 is FQNEAQ.

This chain uses TRBV12-2 with TRBJ2-3; the DNA was not compared with TRBD1, the D call given in the table. TRBV12-2 counts as a pseudogene. This CDR3 is built from 16 residues. CDR3 coding DNA: TGTGCAAGTCGCTTACGGTGGACAGGGGGGGGGGATACGCAGTATTTT. It codes for CASRLRWTGGGDTQYF.

The rearrangement links TRBV11-2 to TRBJ1-1; D gene uncertain. The CDR3 runs 13 residues. Germline V CDR1 and CDR2: SGHAT, FQNNGV. The V gene lost 2 bases and the J gene lost 1 base, with 5 bases spanning the gap. CDR3 sequence (DNA): TGTGCCAGCAGCTTAAAGAGGAACACTGAAGCTTTCTTT. Protein product: CASSLKRNTEAFF.